Many counts were recorded for the clone carrying this T cell receptor (beta chain). This CDR3 contains 13 residues. Trimming stripped 8 bases from V and 2 bases from J, with 12 bases between. This specimen belongs to a study of T cells after yellow fever vaccination. Via MiXCR, TCRdb re-called the 5' RACE reads, giving one row per CDR3 protein. The table includes hundreds of thousands of distinct CDR3 sequences, 8.5% to 10% detected once. The sequencing used PBMCs, collected on the day of the first yellow fever vaccination. The sequence came from a man aged 18 to 35 who received the YFV17D yellow fever vaccine. The chain couples TRBV12-3 or TRBV12-4 to TRBJ2-5; TRBD2 might be the D (6 bases). The CDR3 nucleotides are TGTGCCAGCCAATGGGGGGTTCAAGAGACCCAGTACTTC. Translated: CASQWGVQETQYF.